This T cell receptor beta chain comes out of a study of CD8+ T cells in alopecia areata. Treatment noted: oral pan-JAK inhibitor, 5-10 mg twice daily. It was from alopecia areata patients that lesional scalp punch biopsies and peripheral blood were collected. Notes on this clone: The junction departs from germline at one end; a sequencing error may be responsible.

Sequencing used cDNA as its template, made by extracting RNA and reverse transcribing it. Clones were read by immunoSEQ multiplex PCR, and TCRdb kept only the in-frame ones, dropping some. The sample lists about 140,000 clones; 45% to 60% were seen once. Germline CDR1 is MNHEY and CDR2 is SVGAGI. This CDR3 has 16 residues. The rearrangement links TRBV6-5 to TRBJ2-3, with 8 bases that match TRBD2. The specimen was CD8+ T cells sorted from blood, collected at week 4, from a patient treated with tofacitinib. The TCR was taken from a human donor with alopecia areata. CDR3 sequence: CASSYSGAASTDMQYF. The CDR3 DNA sequence: TGTGCCAGCAGTTATAGCGGGGCGGCTAGCACAGATATGCAGTATTTC.